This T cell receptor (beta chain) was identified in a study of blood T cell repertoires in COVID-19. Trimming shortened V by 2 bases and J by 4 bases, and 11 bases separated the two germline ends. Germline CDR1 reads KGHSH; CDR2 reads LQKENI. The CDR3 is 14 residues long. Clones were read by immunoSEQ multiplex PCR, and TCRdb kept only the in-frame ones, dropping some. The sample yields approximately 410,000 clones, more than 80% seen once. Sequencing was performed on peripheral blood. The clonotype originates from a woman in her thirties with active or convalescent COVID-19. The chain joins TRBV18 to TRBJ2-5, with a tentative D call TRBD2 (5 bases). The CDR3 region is CASSPSGVGETQYF. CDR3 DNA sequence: TGTGCCAGCTCACCATCCGGGGTCGGAGAGACCCAGTACTTC. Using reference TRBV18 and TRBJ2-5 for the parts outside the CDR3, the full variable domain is NAGVMQNPRHLVRRRGQEARLRCSPMKGHSHVYWYRQLPEEGLKFMVYLQKENIIDESGMPKERFSAEFPKEGPSILRIQQVVRGDSAAYFCASSPSGVGETQYFGPGTRLLVL.